This entry is about one T cell receptor (beta chain). It lacks a known antigen. The sequenced fragment ends 3 residues before the CDR3 boundary, so the rest is inferred from the germline J gene. TCR beta CDR3 regions were amplified by multiplex PCR using the immunoSEQ assay from an average of around 1,200 ng genomic DNA per sample. To correct primer bias, the assay used a complete synthetic TCR repertoire to set an amplification baseline. Amplicons were sequenced on the Illumina platform. Per the authors' processing: Error correction of the sequences involved clustering with frequency ratios plus a modified nearest-neighbor algorithm, after which the sequences were analyzed in the immunoSEQ Analyzer using IMGT gene definitions. At each rarefaction depth, TCR richness and evenness were averaged across 20 rarefaction repeats, and any sample with fewer sequences than the depth was left out. Wilcoxon rank sum tests with FDR correction were used to compare relative abundances of V, D and J genes between the groups. Blinded duplicates gave an intraclass correlation of approximately 96% for TCR richness and an average of roughly 76% across 66 gene segments. TCRdb took over this immuneACCESS table, retaining in-frame rearrangements with V and J assigned. Such tables are incomplete; in checked studies, under half of the missing clones stem from an unresolved V gene, and the remainder is unexplained. The V and J calls and the clone size are those of that table, but D and trimming were determined from the DNA. The sample table includes approximately 52,000 clones. About 1.6% of the sample comes from the top ten.

The CDR3 sequence holds 15 residues, the cysteine and phenylalanine included. The DNA covers only part of the CDR3, 36 bases in frame from base 1. V is cut by 1 base and J by 0 bases, and the space between the germline ends is 6 bases. The germline V gene (reference sequence) supplies CDR1 MNHEY and CDR2 SMNVEV. These data originate in a study of T cells in women clearing cervical HPV infection (dated by TCRdb to the late 2010s). For context, the study as a whole: The cases were roughly 23 women with histologically confirmed HPV16-related CIN3 or worse, and 2 of those women had invasive cancers. HLA typing was available for only a few women, so HLA type could not be excluded as a confounder. For cases, the median interval between lesion detection and blood sampling was about 140 days, with an interquartile range of roughly 85 to 200 days. This exploratory proof-of-principle case-control study, nested within the Guanacaste HPV Natural History Study in Costa Rica, compared TCR repertoires among women with different cervical HPV16 outcomes. Median age was about 35 years in cases versus roughly 37 in controls, and baseline characteristics did not differ significantly. The controls were about two dozen women whose single incident HPV16 infection cleared within 12 months with no development of precancer or cancer. In the parent cohort, some 11,000 women aged 18 or older were enrolled in Guanacaste, Costa Rica, during 1993 to 1994 and then followed for seven years. Cases and controls were matched on age within five years and on year of sample collection. Blood from cases was collected at the visit where the lesion was first found, while blood from controls was collected once the infection could no longer be detected. Five blinded duplicates per group were added as quality controls, giving around 60 samples: some 50 participants and roughly ten replicates. What the study reported, not specific to this receptor: Whether associations preceded infection or resulted from infection could not be shown with the cross-sectional design, and effector/memory subsets and HPV-specific T cells were not isolated. Across sequencing depths, CIN3+ cases showed significantly higher TCR repertoire richness than controls, but evenness did not differ between the groups. Lower TRBV6-7 relative abundance was observed in cases than in controls (around 0.1% versus 0.15%; Bonferroni P = 0.0008). Because the number of T cells in each sample was unknown, differences in richness could reflect differing T-cell content rather than repertoire biology. By combining richness with V gene abundances, random forest classifiers separated cases from controls with an estimated AUC of roughly 0.8.

Every participant had a single incident cervical HPV16 infection, and prevalent HPV16 infections were excluded. Cervical HPV DNA was detected with MY09/MY11 PCR, and genotyping was done by dot-blot hybridization. About 15 mL of heparinized blood were centrifuged, and the buffy coat was aliquoted, frozen at -30°C, then stored at -80°C. QIAGEN kits were used to extract genomic DNA from buffy coat specimens. The sequencing input was blood buffy coat. The TCR comes from a woman between 18 and 70 years old with a cervical HPV16 infection that either progressed to CIN3+ or cleared (not recorded which). The rearranged chain carries TRBV27 and TRBJ1-4; no D gene can be assigned with confidence. The encoded CDR3 is CASSLLTATNEKLFF. The part of the CDR3 DNA that was read is TGTGCCAGCAGTTTATTGACTGCAACTAATGAAAAA.